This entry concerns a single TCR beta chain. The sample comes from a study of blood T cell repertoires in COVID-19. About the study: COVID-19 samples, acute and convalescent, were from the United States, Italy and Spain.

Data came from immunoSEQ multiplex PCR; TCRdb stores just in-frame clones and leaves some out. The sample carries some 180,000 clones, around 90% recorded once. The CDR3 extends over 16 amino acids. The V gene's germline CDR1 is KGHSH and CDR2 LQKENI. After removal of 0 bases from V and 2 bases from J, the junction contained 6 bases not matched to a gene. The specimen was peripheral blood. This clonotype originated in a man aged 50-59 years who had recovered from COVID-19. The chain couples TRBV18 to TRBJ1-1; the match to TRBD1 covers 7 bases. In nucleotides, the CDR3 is TGTGCCAGCTCACCACCGGGCAGGGGGACTAACACTGAAGCTTTCTTT. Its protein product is CASSPPGRGTNTEAFF.